This T cell receptor (beta chain) was sequenced in a study of cytomegalovirus exposure and HLA in healthy donors. Overall study findings and caveats: In vitro experiments confirmed that three CMV-associated chains were specific for CMV antigens. Indistinguishability led to the exclusion of some V segments, TRBV6-2 and TRBV6-3 included.

About this clone: Its target is not known.

The PCR ran on 60 Vbeta and 13 Jbeta primers. Clones were sequenced by immunoSEQ multiplex PCR, and TCRdb holds only the in-frame ones, with some missing. This table holds about 43,000 clones, 77% found once. Germline values: CDR1 SGHRS, CDR2 YFSETQ. Trimming removed 2 bases from V and 6 bases from J; junction bases left unmatched: 3. The CDR3 totals 15 residues. The specimen sequenced was PBMCs. This chain uses TRBV5-1 with TRBJ2-2, with 11 bases matching TRBD1. This receptor was identified in a man under 40 in good health and CMV-seronegative. DNA for the CDR3: TGCGCCAGCAGCTTACCGGGACAGGGGGCCGGGGAGCTGTTTTTT. Translation gives CASSLPGQGAGELFF.